The TCR beta chain under discussion was sequenced for a study of T cell responses to AZD1222 COVID-19 vaccine. The count of this clone is one. Sequencing used immunoSEQ multiplex PCR; TCRdb keeps in-frame clones, though not all of them. The sample contains 100,000 to 150,000 clones, nearly 95% of which appear only once. CDR1 and CDR2 from the germline V gene are GTSNPN and SVGIG (reference sequence). V dropped 0 bases and J dropped 12 bases, with 9 bases sitting between them. The CDR3 is 12 residues long. This clonotype originated in an adult in good health. The sequenced sample was peripheral blood, obtained on day 0 of AZD1222 vaccination. The chain links TRBV30 to TRBJ1-6; D ambiguous. The CDR3 loop reads CAWSVLARPLHF. DNA for the CDR3: TGTGCCTGGAGTGTACTAGCACGACCCCTCCACTTT.